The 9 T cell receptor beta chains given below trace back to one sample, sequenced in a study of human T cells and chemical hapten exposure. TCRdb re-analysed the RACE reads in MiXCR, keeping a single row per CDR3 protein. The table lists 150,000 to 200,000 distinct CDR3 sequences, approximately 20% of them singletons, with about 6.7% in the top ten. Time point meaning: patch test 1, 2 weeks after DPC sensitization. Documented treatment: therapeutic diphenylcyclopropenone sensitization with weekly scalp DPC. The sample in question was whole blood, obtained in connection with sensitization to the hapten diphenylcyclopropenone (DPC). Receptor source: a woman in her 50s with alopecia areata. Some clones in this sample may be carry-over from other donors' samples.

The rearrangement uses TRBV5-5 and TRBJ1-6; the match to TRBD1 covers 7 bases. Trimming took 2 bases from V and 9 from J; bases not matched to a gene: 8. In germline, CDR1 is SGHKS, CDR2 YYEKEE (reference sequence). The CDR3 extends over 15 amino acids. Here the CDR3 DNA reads TGTGCCAGCAGCTTCACAGGGGAACTAGGTTCACCCCTCCACTTT. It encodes CASSFTGELGSPLHF.

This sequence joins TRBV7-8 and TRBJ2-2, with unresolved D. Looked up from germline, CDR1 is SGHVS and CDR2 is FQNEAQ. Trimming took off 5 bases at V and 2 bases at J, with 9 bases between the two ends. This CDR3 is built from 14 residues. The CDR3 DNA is TGTGCCAGCAGCCCGGTGAGAAACACCGGGGAGCTGTTTTTT. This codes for CASSPVRNTGELFF.

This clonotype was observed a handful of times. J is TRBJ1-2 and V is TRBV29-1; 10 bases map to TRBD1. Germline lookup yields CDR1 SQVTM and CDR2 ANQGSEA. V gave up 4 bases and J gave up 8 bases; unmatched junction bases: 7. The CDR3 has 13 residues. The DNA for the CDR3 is TGCAGCGTTGCGGACAGGGGGGACGAAGGCTACACCTTC. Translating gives CSVADRGDEGYTF.

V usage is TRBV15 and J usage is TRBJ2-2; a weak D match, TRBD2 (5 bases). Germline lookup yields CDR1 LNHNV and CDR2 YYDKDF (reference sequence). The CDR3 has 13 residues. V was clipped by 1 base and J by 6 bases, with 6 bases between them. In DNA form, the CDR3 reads TGTGCCACCAGCAGAGGGGAGCCCGGGGAGCTGTTTTTT. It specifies CATSRGEPGELFF.

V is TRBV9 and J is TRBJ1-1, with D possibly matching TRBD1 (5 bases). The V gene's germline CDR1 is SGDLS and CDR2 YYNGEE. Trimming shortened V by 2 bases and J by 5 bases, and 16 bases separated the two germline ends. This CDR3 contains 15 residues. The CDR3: CASSVTDSRVTEAFF. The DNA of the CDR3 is TGTGCCAGCAGCGTGACCGACAGCAGGGTGACTGAAGCTTTCTTT.

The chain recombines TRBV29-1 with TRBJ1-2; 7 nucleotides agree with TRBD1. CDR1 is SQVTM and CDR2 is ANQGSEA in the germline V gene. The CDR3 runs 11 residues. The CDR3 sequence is CSGGQADGYTF. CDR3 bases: TGCAGTGGAGGACAGGCGGATGGCTACACCTTC.

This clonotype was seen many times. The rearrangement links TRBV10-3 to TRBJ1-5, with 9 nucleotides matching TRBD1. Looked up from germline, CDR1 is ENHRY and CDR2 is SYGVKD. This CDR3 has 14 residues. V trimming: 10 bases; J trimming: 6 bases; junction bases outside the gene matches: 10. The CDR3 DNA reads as TGTGCCACAAACCGGGACAGGGCCTCTCAGCCCCAGCATTTT. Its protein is CATNRDRASQPQHF.

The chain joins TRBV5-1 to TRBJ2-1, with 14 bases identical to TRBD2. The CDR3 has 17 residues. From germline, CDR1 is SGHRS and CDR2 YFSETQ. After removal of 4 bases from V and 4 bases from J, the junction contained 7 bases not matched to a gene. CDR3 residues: CASSVGLAGGKYNEQFF. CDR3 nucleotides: TGCGCCAGCAGCGTCGGACTAGCGGGAGGCAAGTACAATGAGCAGTTCTTC. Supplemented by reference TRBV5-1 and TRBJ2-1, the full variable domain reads KAGVTQTPRYLIKTRGQQVTLSCSPISGHRSVSWYQQTPGQGLQFLFEYFSETQRNKGNFPGRFSGRQFSNSRSEMNVSTLELGDSALYLCASSVGLAGGKYNEQFFGPGTRLTVL.

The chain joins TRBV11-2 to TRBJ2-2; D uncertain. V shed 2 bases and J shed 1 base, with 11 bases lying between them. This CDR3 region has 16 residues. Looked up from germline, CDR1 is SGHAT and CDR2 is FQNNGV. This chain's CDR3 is CASSLRRQLNTGELFF. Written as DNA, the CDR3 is TGTGCCAGCAGCTTAAGAAGGCAGTTGAACACCGGGGAGCTGTTTTTT.